This TCR beta chain was sequenced in a study of graft-versus-host responses after intestinal transplantation. Of note for this clone: Its specificity is not known.

Graft material was processed, releasing intraepithelial and lamina propria lymphocytes. CDR3 length: 15 amino acids. Germline V gene data show CDR1 as LGHNT and CDR2 as FRNRAP. V dropped 1 base and J dropped 5; count of bases not matched to a gene: 7. Study-level findings and limits: Detected in recipient marrow were GvH clones, some of which were first observed in ileum or blood.

Generated by immunoSEQ multiplex PCR, the TCRdb table keeps only in-frame clones and is missing some. Of approximately 15,000 clones detected, around 74% appear once; the ten largest clones hold roughly 3.8%. The source was ileum tissue, collected 14 days after transplant. The origin of this receptor is a human patient who received an intestinal transplant, so some T cells may come from the graft donor. The chain is built from TRBV12-5 and TRBJ2-7; TRBD2 matches at 8 bases. The CDR3 loop is CASGLGAGLVHEQYF. The CDR3 DNA reads TGTGCTAGTGGTTTGGGAGCGGGACTAGTTCACGAGCAGTACTTC.